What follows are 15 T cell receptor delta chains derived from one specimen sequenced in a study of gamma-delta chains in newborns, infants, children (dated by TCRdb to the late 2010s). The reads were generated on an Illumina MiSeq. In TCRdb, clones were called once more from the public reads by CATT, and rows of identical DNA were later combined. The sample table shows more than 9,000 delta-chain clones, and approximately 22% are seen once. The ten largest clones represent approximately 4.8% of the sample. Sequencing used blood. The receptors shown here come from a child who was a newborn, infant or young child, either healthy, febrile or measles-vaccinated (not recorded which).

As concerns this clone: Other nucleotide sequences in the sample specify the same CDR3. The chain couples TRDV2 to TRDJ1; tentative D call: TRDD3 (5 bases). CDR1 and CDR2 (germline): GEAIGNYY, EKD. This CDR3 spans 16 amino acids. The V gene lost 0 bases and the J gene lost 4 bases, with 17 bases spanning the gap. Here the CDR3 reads CACDTVGEREGDKLIF. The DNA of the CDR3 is TGTGCCTGTGACACCGTTGGGGAAAGGGAGGGCGATAAACTCATCTTT.

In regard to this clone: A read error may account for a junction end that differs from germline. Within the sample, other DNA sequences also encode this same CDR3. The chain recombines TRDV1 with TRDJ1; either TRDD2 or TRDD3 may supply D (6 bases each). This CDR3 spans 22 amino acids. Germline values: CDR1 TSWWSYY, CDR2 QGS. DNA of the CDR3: TGTGCTCTCGGGGAACCGTCAGTCCTACGGAGGGGGAATCCTCTGTACACCGATAAACTCATCTTT. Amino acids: CALGEPSVLRRGNPLYTDKLIF.

In nucleotides, the CDR3 is TGTGCTCTTGGGGAAAAATTTCCTTACTGGGGGTACACCGATAAACTCATCTTT. Amino acids: CALGEKFPYWGYTDKLIF. V is TRDV1 and J is TRDJ1; TRDD3 matches 8 bases. Unmatched junction bases numbered 11, after V lost 2 bases and J lost 0 bases. The CDR3 sequence is 18 residues long. Germline V gives CDR1 TSWWSYY, CDR2 QGS.

For the CDR3, the DNA is TGTGCCTGTGACTCTGGGGGATACAACTCCTGGGACACCCGACAGATGTTTTTC. Translating gives CACDSGGYNSWDTRQMFF. The V call is TRDV2, the J call TRDJ3; 11 bases map to TRDD3. Trimming removed 3 bases from V and 0 bases from J; junction bases left unmatched: 3. Per the germline V gene, CDR1 is GEAIGNYY and CDR2 is EKD. This CDR3 comprises 18 residues.

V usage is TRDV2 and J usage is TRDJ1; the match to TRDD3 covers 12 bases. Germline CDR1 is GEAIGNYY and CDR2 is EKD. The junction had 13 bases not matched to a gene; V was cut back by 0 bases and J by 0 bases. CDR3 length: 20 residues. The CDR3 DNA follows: TGTGCCTGTGACACCGGCCGCCTACTGGGGGATACTCAGTACACCGATAAACTCATCTTT. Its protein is CACDTGRLLGDTQYTDKLIF.

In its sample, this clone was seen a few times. The DNA for the CDR3 is TGTGCCTGTGAAGGAATGGGGGAGACCTCCTGGGACACCCGACAGATGTTTTTC. Protein sequence: CACEGMGETSWDTRQMFF. The chain combines TRDV2 with TRDJ3; 7 nucleotides align to TRDD3. Germline loops: CDR1 GEAIGNYY, CDR2 EKD. The CDR3 loop spans 18 amino acids. With 4 bases clipped from V and 0 bases from J, the junction kept 8 bases outside the gene matches.

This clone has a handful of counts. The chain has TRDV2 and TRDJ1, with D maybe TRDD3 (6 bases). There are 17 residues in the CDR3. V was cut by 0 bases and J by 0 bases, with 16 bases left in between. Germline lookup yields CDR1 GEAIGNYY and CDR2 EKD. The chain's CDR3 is CACDTVVGVKYTDKLIF. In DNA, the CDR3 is TGTGCCTGTGACACCGTAGTGGGGGTTAAGTACACCGATAAACTCATCTTT.

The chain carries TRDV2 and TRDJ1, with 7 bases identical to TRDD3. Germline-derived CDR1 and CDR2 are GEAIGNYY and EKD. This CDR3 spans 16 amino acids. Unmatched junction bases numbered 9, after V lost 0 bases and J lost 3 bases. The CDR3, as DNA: TGTGCCTGTGACACCCTGGGGGCAGGGAGGGCCGATAAACTCATCTTT. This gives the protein CACDTLGAGRADKLIF.

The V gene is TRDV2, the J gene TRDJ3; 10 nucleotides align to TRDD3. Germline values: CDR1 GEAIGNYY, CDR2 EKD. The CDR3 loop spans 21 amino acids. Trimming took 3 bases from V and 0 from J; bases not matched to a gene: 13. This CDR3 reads CACDAVLGDMASSWDTRQMFF. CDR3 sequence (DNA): TGTGCCTGTGACGCCGTGCTGGGGGATATGGCAAGCTCCTGGGACACCCGACAGATGTTTTTC.

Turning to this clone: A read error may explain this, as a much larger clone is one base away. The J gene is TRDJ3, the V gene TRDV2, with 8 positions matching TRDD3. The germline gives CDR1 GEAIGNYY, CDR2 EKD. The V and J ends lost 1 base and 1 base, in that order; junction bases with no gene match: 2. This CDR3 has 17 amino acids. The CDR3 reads CACDTPGGSWDTRQMFF. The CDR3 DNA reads TGTGCCTGTGACACACCTGGGGGATCCTGGGACACCCGACAGATGTTTTTC.

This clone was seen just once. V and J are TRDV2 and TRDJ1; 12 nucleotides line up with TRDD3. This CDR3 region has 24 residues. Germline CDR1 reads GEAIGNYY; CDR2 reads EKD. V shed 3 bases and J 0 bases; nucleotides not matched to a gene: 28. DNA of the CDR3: TGTGCCTGTGACCCCGTGGCCCCAACCCCCCCTCTACTGGGGGATACCCTCAACACCGATAAACTCATCTTT. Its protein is CACDPVAPTPPLLGDTLNTDKLIF.

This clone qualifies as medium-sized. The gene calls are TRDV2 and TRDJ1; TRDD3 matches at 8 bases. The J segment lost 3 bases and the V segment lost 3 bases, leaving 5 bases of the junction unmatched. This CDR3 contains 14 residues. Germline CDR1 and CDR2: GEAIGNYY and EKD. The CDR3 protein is CACDSVLGADKLIF. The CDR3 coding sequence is TGTGCCTGTGACTCGGTACTGGGGGCCGATAAACTCATCTTT.

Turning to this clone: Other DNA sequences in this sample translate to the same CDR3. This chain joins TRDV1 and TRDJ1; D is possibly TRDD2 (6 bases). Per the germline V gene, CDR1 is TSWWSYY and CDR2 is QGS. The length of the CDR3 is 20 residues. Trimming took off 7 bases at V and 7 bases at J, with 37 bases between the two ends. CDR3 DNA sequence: TGTGCTCTTGCCTTCCCCAAGACGAAAATTACCCTTGTACCCCACGGTAAACTCATCTTT. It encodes CALAFPKTKITLVPHGKLIF.

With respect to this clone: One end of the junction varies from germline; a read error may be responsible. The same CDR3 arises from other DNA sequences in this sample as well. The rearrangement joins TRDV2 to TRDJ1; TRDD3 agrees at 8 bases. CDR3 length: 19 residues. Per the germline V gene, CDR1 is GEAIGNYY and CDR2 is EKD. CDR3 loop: CACYPTSLMGDADTDKLIF. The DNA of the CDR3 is TGTGCCTGTTACCCTACCAGCTTGATGGGGGATGCGGACACTGATAAACTCATCTTT.

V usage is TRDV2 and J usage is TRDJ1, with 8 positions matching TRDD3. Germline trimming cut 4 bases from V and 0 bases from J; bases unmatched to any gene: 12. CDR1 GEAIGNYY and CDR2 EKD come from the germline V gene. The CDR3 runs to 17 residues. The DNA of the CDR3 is TGTGCCTGTGATGCACTTACTGGGGGTTCTAACACCGATAAACTCATCTTT. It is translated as CACDALTGGSNTDKLIF.